The 20 T cell receptor beta chains below come from one sample, sequenced in a study of T cells in Graves' hyperthyroidism and ophthalmopathy. The source material, RNA transcripts, was used to amplify TCR beta CDR3 regions. An initial round of RT-PCR targeting the TCR CDR3 relied on the HTBI primer set. TCRdb recomputed calls from the multiplex PCR reads with MiXCR, one row per CDR3 protein. Among 45,000 to 75,000 distinct CDR3 sequences, about 49% were seen once, and the ten largest hold about an eighth. Input material: blood. Receptors originate from a woman in her 30s with Graves' ophthalmopathy.

The CDR3 DNA reads TGTGCCATCAGCGGGGAGGCAGGGGCCGACAATGAGCAGTTCTTC. Its translation is CAISGEAGADNEQFF. This chain links TRBV10-3 with TRBJ2-1; D possibly matches TRBD1 or TRBD2 (6 bases each). Germline CDR1 is ENHRY and CDR2 is SYGVKD. This CDR3 comprises 15 residues. Trimming shortened V by 6 bases and J by 5 bases, and 17 bases separated the two germline ends.

This clonotype was observed many times. This rearrangement joins TRBV19 to TRBJ1-4; possible D gene TRBD1, 6 bases. The CDR3 runs to 16 residues. Trimming shortened V by 5 bases and J by 0 bases, and 13 bases separated the two germline ends. Germline V gives CDR1 LNHDA, CDR2 SQIVND (reference sequence). DNA of the CDR3: TGTGCCAGTAGTGTCCAACGACAGGCAACTAATGAAAAACTGTTTTTT. Its translation is CASSVQRQATNEKLFF.

This clonotype was detected many times. The chain couples TRBV27 to TRBJ2-7, with D unresolved. The V end was cut by 3 bases, the J end by 2 bases, with 14 bases between. Germline assignment: CDR1 MNHEY and CDR2 SMNVEV (reference sequence). The CDR3 has 15 residues. DNA for the CDR3: TGTGCCAGCAGTTTTAGGCTAAGGGAAGCCTACGAGCAGTACTTC. Amino acids: CASSFRLREAYEQYF.

To note about this clonotype: Its ends do not fully match the called genes, so a read error is possible. V usage is TRBV7-2 and J usage is TRBJ1-4; 9 bases map to TRBD1. From germline, CDR1 is SGHTA and CDR2 FQGNSA. The CDR3 loop spans 15 amino acids. The CDR3 region has the DNA TGTGCCAGCAGCTCCACCGGGACAGGGCGCGAAAAACTGTCTTTT. Amino acid sequence: CASSSTGTGREKLSF.

Concerning this clonotype: One end of the junction varies from germline; a read error may be responsible. V gene TRBV7-8 combines with J gene TRBJ2-2; D could derive from TRBD1 or TRBD2 (5 bases each). Per the germline V gene, CDR1 is SGHVS and CDR2 is FQNEAQ. The CDR3 contains 13 residues. The CDR3 nucleotides are TGTGCCAGCAGCCGGGCCAGTGACGGGGCGCTGTTTTTT. This translates into CASSRASDGALFF.

This clonotype turned up a few times. A much larger clone differs from this one at a single base, so this may be a read error. V and J are TRBV6-6 and TRBJ2-5, with no clear D. Germline V gene data show CDR1 as MNHNY and CDR2 as SVGAGI (reference sequence). The ends were cut back, 7 bases at V and 0 bases at J, with 12 bases in the middle. The CDR3 is made up of 14 amino acids. The CDR3 reads CASTLRSNQETQYF. The CDR3 region has the DNA TGTGCCAGCACCCTCAGGAGCAACCAAGAGACCCAGTACTTC.

This clonotype was recorded only once. The rearrangement joins TRBV7-9 to TRBJ2-1, with 9 bases matching TRBD2. V was clipped by 5 bases and J by 5 bases; unmatched bases: 22. This CDR3 has 20 residues. The germline CDR1 and CDR2 sequences are SEHNR and FQNEAQ (reference sequence). The CDR3 spells CASSPRRASGATLPHNEQFF. For the CDR3, the DNA is TGTGCCAGCAGCCCCCGGCGGGCTAGCGGGGCGACCCTGCCCCACAATGAGCAGTTCTTC.

V and J are TRBV5-1 and TRBJ2-2, with a possible D match to TRBD1 (5 bases). CDR1 and CDR2 from the germline V gene are SGHRS and YFSETQ. Trimming pared 4 bases from V and 6 bases from J, leaving 13 bases between. The CDR3 has 14 residues. The CDR3 loop is CASSLGQSAGELFF. The CDR3 DNA reads TGCGCCAGCAGCCTCGGACAATCCGCCGGGGAGCTGTTTTTT.

This clonotype was observed many times. V is TRBV6-2 or TRBV6-3 and J is TRBJ2-5; D assignment may be TRBD1 or TRBD2 (5 bases each). Trimming removed 8 bases at V and 3 bases at J, with 19 bases between. Germline V gives CDR1 MNHEY, CDR2 SVGEGT. The CDR3 totals 15 residues. The CDR3 here is CASQRVGANEETQYF. CDR3 nucleotide sequence: TGTGCCAGCCAACGAGTCGGGGCGAACGAAGAGACCCAGTACTTC.

The table lists this clonotype with a few counts. The V call is TRBV30, the J call TRBJ2-5, with a tentative D call TRBD1 (5 bases). The V and J ends lost 0 bases and 3 bases respectively, with 11 bases between them. This CDR3 spans 14 amino acids. Germline loops: CDR1 GTSNPN, CDR2 SVGIG (reference sequence). In DNA, the CDR3 is TGTGCCTGGAGTGTGGCAGGGAAAAAAGAGACCCAGTACTTC. This encodes CAWSVAGKKETQYF. Full variable domain (missing parts from reference TRBV30 and TRBJ2-5): SQTIHQWPATLVQPVGSPLSLECTVEGTSNPNLYWYRQAAGRGLQLLFYSVGIGQISSEVPQNLSASRPQDRQFILSSKKLLLSDSGFYLCAWSVAGKKETQYFGPGTRLLVL.

This clonotype occurred many times. The V and J genes are TRBV7-9 and TRBJ2-6; TRBD1 aligns across 9 bases. V shed 4 bases, J shed 3 bases, and the junction held 10 bases outside the gene matches. Germline V gene lookup returns CDR1 SEHNR and CDR2 FQNEAQ (reference sequence). This CDR3 comprises 18 residues. CDR3 DNA: TGTGCCAGCAGCTCTGCCGGGACAGGGATTCGTGGGGCCAACGTCCTGACTTTC. Protein: CASSSAGTGIRGANVLTF. The variable domain in full, with the rest retrieved from reference TRBV7-9 and TRBJ2-6, is DTGVSQNPRHKITKRGQNVTFRCDPISEHNRLYWYRQTLGQGPEFLTYFQNEAQLEKSRLLSDRFSAERPKGSFSTLEIQRTEQGDSAMYLCASSSAGTGIRGANVLTFGAGSRLTVL.

Many counts were recorded for this clonotype. A much larger clone sits a single nucleotide away, making a read error possible. This chain's CDR3 is CSVGQGGTEALF. CDR3 bases: TGCAGCGTTGGGCAGGGTGGGACTGAAGCTCTCTTT. The gene calls are TRBV29-1 and TRBJ1-1, with TRBD1 as a possible D gene (5 bases). Germline-derived CDR1 and CDR2 are SQVTM and ANQGSEA. The CDR3 sequence is 12 residues long.

This clonotype was observed many times. The genes are TRBV7-2 and TRBJ2-3; tentatively, D is TRBD1 (5 bases). Germline V CDR1 and CDR2: SGHTA, FQGNSA. Trimming took 1 base from V and 10 from J, leaving 21 bases between them. This CDR3 region has 16 residues. In nucleotides, the CDR3 is TGTGCCAGCAGCTTAGTTGGCAGGGCGACCGGACCCGCGCAGTATTTT. This gives the protein CASSLVGRATGPAQYF.

The chain uses TRBV16 and TRBJ2-3; 9 bases are a match to TRBD2. Trimming removed 4 bases from V and 4 bases from J; junction bases left unmatched: 15. Germline CDR1 reads KGHSY; CDR2 reads FQNENV. CDR3 length: 18 residues. The CDR3 nucleotides are TGTGCCAGCAGCCTATTAGCGGGAGCGGGAGGTTTTGCAGATACGCAGTATTTT. Translated, it gives CASSLLAGAGGFADTQYF.

This clonotype was seen ten or more times. The chain is built from TRBV9 and TRBJ1-1, with 7 bases matching TRBD1. CDR1 and CDR2 (germline): SGDLS, YYNGEE. CDR3 length: 15 amino acids. J gave up 7 bases and V 0 bases, and 9 bases lay outside the gene matches. The CDR3 nucleotides are TGTGCCAGCAGCGTAGCGCCCAGGGGGTTGGGTGAAGCTTTCTTT. Protein product: CASSVAPRGLGEAFF.

This clonotype was detected many times. V is TRBV5-6 and J is TRBJ1-2, with 9 bases fitting TRBD1. The trim removed 3 bases at V and 4 bases at J, leaving 4 bases unmatched. The CDR3 loop spans 14 amino acids. Germline lookup yields CDR1 SGHDT and CDR2 YYEEEE. CDR3: CASSWDRAAYGYTF. The DNA for the CDR3 is TGTGCCAGCAGCTGGGACAGGGCAGCCTATGGCTACACCTTC.

With respect to this clonotype: This may come from a read error, since a much larger clone is one base off. Lacking the conserved final phenylalanine or tryptophan, this CDR3 likely reflects a read error. CDR3 bases: TGTGCCAGCATTGACAGGGGAGGAACAGATACGCAGTATGTT. It yields the protein CASIDRGGTDTQYV. The chain uses TRBV28 and TRBJ2-3; 8 bases agree with TRBD1. CDR3 length: 14 residues. Germline CDR1 and CDR2: MDHEN and SYDVKM. The J segment lost 3 bases and the V segment lost 7 bases, leaving 6 bases of the junction unmatched.

This clonotype has ten or more counts. This chain uses TRBV20-1 with TRBJ2-2; 11 bases line up with TRBD2. This CDR3 region has 19 residues. V lost 5 bases to trimming and J lost 2 bases; unmatched junction nucleotides: 16. Germline lookup yields CDR1 DFQATT and CDR2 SNEGSKA (reference sequence). This CDR3 is CSAESGTSGRRLNTGELFF. The CDR3, as DNA: TGCAGTGCTGAGAGTGGAACTAGCGGGAGAAGACTTAACACCGGGGAGCTGTTTTTT.

The chain joins TRBV19 to TRBJ2-4, with D uncertain. This CDR3 spans 14 amino acids. The V end was cut by 1 base, the J end by 3 bases, with 7 bases between. Germline V gene data show CDR1 as LNHDA and CDR2 as SQIVND (reference sequence). CDR3 nucleotide sequence: TGTGCCAGTAGTATAGGGGCAGGCAAAAACATTCAGTACTTC. This translates into CASSIGAGKNIQYF.

In regard to this clonotype: The junction shows a germline mismatch at one end, possibly a read error. The V call is TRBV7-6, the J call TRBJ1-1; D gene ambiguous. The CDR3 totals 13 residues. The germline V gene encodes CDR1 SGHVS and CDR2 FNYEAQ. The CDR3 DNA sequence: TGTGTCAGCAGCTTGGCACCGAACACTGAAGCTTTCTTT. This sequence encodes CVSSLAPNTEAFF.